The T cell receptor beta chain described here comes from a study of OX40 agonist ivuxolimab in advanced cancers. Findings and limits, study-wide: The CD4+ and CD8+ T cells in the blood had expanded clonally by week 6 at 0.1 to 3.0 mg/kg.

Germline assignment: CDR1 SGHTA and CDR2 FQGNSA. V gave up 0 bases and J gave up 0 bases, with 2 bases separating them. The CDR3 extends over 13 amino acids. Of note for this clone: Its cognate antigen is unknown.

Using immunoSEQ multiplex PCR, the repertoire was profiled, and TCRdb retains in-frame clones only, with some absent. The sample consists of approximately 70,000 clones, roughly 84% of them appearing once. V and J are TRBV7-2 and TRBJ1-1; D gene uncertain. The input for sequencing was CD4+ or CD8+ T cells sorted from blood, taken in a trial of the OX40 agonist ivuxolimab. The clonotype was recovered from an adult with an advanced solid tumor such as melanoma, head and neck, liver or kidney cancer. CDR3 sequence (DNA): TGTGCCAGCAGCTTAGCCCTGAACACTGAAGCTTTCTTT. Protein product: CASSLALNTEAFF.